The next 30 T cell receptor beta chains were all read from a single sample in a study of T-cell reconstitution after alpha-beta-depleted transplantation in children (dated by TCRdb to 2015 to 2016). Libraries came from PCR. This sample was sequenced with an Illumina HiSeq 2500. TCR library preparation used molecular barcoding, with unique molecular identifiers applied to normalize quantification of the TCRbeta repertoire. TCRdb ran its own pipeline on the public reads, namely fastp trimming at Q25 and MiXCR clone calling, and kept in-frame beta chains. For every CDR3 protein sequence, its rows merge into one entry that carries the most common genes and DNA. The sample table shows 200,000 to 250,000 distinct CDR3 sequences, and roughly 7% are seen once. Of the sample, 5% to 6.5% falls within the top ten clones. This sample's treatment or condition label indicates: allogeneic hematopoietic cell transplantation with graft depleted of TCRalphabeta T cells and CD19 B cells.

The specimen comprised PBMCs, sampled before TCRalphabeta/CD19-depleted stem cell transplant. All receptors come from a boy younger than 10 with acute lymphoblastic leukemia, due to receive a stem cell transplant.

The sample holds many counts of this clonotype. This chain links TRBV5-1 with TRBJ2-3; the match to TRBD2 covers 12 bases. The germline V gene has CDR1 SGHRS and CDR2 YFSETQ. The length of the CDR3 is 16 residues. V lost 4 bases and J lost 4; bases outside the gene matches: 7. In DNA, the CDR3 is TGCGCCAGCAGCCTGGAACTAGCGGGGGGTCCAGATACGCAGTATTTT. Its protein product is CASSLELAGGPDTQYF.

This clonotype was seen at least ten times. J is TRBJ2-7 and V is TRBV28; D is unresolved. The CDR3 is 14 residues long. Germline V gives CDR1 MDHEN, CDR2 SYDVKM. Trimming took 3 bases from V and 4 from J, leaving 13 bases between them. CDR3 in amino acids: CASSFLSDLYEQYF. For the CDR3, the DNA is TGTGCCAGCAGTTTCCTGTCGGACCTGTACGAGCAGTACTTC.

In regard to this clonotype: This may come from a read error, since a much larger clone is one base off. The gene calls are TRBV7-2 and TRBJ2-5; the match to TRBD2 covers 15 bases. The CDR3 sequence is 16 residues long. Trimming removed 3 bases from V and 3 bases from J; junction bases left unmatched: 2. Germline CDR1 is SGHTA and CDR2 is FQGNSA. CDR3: CASSLGLAGGEETQYF. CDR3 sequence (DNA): TGTGCCAGCAGCTTGGGACTAGCGGGGGGAGAAGAGACCCAGTACTTC.

The CDR3 DNA reads TGTGCCAGCAGTTTTTTTGGGTTAGGTGCCGGGGAGCTGTTTTTT. Translating it yields CASSFFGLGAGELFF. The chain couples TRBV27 to TRBJ2-2; D is uncertain. CDR3 length: 15 residues. Germline assignment: CDR1 MNHEY and CDR2 SMNVEV (reference sequence). V lost 3 bases, J lost 6 bases, and 14 bases lay in between.

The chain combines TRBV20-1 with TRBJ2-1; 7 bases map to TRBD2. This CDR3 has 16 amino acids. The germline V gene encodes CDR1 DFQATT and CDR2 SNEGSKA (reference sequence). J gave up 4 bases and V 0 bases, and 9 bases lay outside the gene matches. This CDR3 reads CSARDRRAAGYNEQFF. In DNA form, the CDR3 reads TGCAGTGCTAGAGATCGTCGGGCAGCGGGATACAATGAGCAGTTCTTC.

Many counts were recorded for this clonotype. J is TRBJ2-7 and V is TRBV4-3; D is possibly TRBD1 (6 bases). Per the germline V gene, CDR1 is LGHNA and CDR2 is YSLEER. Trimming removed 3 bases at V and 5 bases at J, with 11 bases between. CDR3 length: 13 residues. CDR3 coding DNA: TGCGCCAGCAGCCAGCTACAGGGCCACGAGCAGTACTTC. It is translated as CASSQLQGHEQYF.

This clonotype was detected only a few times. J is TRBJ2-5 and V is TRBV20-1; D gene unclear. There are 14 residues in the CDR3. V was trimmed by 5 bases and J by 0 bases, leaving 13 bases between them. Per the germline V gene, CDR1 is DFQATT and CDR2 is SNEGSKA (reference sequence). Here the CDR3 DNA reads TGCAGTGCTCCGAACTCCTGGTACCAAGAGACCCAGTACTTC. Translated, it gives CSAPNSWYQETQYF.

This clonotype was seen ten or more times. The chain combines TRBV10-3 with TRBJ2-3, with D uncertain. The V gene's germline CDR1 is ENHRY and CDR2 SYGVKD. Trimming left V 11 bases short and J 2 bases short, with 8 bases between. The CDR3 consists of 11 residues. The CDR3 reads CAVGTTDTQYF. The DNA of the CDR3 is TGTGCCGTGGGAACCACAGATACGCAGTATTTT.

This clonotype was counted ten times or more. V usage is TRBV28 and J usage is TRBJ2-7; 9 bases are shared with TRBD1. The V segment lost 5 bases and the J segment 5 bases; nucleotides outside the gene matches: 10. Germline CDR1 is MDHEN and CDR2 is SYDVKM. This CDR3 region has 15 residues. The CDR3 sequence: CASSHRGRPGNEQYF. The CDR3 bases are TGTGCCAGCAGTCACAGGGGGCGTCCGGGGAACGAGCAGTACTTC.

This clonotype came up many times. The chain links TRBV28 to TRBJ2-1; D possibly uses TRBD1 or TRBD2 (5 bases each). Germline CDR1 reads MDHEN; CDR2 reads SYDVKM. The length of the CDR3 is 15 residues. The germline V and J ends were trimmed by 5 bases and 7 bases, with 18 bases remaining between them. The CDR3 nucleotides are TGTGCCAGCAGTGTTAGTCGGGGCCTATGGAATGAGCAGTTCTTC. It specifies CASSVSRGLWNEQFF.

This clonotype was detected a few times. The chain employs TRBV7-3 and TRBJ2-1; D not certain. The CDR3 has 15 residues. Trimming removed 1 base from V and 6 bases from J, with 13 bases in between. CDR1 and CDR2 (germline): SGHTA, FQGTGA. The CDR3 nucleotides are TGTGCCAGCAGCTTAAGGGGAACCCAGGCCAATGAGCAGTTCTTC. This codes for CASSLRGTQANEQFF.

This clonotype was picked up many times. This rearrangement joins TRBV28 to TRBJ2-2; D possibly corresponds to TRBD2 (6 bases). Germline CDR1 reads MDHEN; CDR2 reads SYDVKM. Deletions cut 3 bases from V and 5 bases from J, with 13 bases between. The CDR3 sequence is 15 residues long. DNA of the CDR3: TGTGCCAGCAGTTTCGGAGGGGAGAGAACCGGGGAGCTGTTTTTT. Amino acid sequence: CASSFGGERTGELFF.

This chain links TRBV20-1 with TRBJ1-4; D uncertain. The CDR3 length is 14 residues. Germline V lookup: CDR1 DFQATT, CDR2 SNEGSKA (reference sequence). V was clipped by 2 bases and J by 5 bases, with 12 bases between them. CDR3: CSARYLAENEKLFF. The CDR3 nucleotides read TGCAGTGCTAGATATTTGGCAGAAAATGAAAAACTGTTTTTT.

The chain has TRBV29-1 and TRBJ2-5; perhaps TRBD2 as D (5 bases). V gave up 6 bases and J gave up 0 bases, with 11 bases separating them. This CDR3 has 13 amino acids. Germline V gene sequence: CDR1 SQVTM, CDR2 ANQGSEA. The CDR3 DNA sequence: TGCAGCGTCAGTGGACTGAACCAAGAGACCCAGTACTTC. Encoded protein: CSVSGLNQETQYF.

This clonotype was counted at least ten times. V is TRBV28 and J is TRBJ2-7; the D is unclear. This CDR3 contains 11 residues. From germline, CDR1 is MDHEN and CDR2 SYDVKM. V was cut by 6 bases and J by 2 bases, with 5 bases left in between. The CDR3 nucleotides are TGTGCCAGCAGCCCCACCTACGAGCAGTACTTC. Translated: CASSPTYEQYF.

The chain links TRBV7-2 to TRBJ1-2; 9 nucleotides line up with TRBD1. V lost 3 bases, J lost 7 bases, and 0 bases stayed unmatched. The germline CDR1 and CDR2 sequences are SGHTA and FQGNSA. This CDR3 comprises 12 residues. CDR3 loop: CASSLDRGGYTF. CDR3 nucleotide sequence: TGTGCCAGCAGCTTGGACAGGGGTGGCTACACCTTC.

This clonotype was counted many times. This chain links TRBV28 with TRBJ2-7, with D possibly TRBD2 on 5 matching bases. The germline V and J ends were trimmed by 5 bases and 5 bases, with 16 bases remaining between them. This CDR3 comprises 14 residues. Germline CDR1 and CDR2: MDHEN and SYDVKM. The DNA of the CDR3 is TGTGCCAGCAGTCCCACGCCCGGGAAGGACGAGCAGTACTTC. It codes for CASSPTPGKDEQYF.

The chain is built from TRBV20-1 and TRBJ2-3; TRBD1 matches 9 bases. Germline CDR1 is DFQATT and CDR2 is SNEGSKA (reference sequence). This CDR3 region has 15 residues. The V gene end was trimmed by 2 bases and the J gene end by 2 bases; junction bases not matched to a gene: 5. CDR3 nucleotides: TGCAGTGCTAGAATAGGACAGGGGTTCACAGATACGCAGTATTTT. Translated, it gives CSARIGQGFTDTQYF.

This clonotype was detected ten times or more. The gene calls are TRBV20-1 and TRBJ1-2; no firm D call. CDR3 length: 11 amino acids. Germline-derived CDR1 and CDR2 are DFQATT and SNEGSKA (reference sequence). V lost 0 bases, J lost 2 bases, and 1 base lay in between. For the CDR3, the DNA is TGCAGTGCTAGAGACAACTATGGCTACACCTTC. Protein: CSARDNYGYTF.

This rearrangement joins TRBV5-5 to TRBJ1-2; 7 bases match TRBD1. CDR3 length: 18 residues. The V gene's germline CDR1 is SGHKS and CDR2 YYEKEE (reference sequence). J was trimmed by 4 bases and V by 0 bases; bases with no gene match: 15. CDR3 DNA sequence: TGTGCCAGCAGCTTGGCCTTACCGGGACAGCGATCGATCTATGGCTACACCTTC. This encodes CASSLALPGQRSIYGYTF. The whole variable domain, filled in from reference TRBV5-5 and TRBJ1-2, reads DAGVTQSPTHLIKTRGQQVTLRCSPISGHKSVSWYQQVLGQGPQFIFQYYEKEERGRGNFPDRFSARQFPNYSSELNVNALLLGDSALYLCASSLALPGQRSIYGYTFGSGTRLTVV.

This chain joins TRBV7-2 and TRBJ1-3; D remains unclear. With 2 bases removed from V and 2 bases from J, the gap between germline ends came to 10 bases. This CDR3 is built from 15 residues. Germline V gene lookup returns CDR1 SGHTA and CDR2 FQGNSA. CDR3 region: CASSLWVTAGNTIYF. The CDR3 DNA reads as TGTGCCAGCAGCTTATGGGTGACGGCTGGAAACACCATATATTTT.

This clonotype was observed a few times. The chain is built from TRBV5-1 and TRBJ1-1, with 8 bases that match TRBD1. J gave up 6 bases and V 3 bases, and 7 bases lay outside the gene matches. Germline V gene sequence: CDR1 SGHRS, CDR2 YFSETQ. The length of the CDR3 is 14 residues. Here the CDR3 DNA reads TGCGCCAGCAGCTACTCATCAGGGGGCCCTGAAGCTTTCTTT. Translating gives CASSYSSGGPEAFF.

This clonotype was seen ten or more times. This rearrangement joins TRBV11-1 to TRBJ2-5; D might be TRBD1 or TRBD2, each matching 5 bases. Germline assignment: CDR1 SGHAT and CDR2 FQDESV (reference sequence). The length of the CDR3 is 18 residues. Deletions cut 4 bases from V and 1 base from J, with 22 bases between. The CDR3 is CASSSPSPWGTVQETQYF. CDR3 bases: TGTGCCAGCAGCTCGCCTTCACCTTGGGGGACGGTCCAAGAGACCCAGTACTTC.

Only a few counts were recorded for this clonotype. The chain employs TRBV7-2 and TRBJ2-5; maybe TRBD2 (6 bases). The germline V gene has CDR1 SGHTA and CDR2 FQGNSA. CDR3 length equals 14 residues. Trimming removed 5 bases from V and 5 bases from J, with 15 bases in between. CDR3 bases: TGTGCCAGCAGCCCTCTTGGGGGGTGGGAGACCCAGTACTTC. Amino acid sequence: CASSPLGGWETQYF. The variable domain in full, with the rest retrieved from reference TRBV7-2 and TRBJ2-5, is GAGVSQSPSNKVTEKGKDVELRCDPISGHTALYWYRQSLGQGLEFLIYFQGNSAPDKSGLPSDRFSAERTGGSVSTLTIQRTQQEDSAVYLCASSPLGGWETQYFGPGTRLLVL.

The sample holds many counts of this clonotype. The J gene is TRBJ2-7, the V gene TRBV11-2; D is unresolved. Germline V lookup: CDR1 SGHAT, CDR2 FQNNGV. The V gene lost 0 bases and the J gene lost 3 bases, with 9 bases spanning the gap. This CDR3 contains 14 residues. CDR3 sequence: CASSLDLYLYEQYF. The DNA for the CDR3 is TGTGCCAGCAGCTTAGATCTCTACCTCTACGAGCAGTACTTC.

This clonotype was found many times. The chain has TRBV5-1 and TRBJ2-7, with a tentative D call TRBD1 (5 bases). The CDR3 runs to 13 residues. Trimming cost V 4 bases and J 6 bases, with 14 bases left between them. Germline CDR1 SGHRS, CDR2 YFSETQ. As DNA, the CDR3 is TGCGCCAGCAGCCAAGGACACTGGGGCGAGCAGTACTTC. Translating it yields CASSQGHWGEQYF.

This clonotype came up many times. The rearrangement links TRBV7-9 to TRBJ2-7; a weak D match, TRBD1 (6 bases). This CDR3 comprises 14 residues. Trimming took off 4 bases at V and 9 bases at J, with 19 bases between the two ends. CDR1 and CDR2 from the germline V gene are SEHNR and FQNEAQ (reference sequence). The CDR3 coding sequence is TGTGCCAGCAGCTCCAGGGGTTATACTACGTTGCAGTACTTC. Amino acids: CASSSRGYTTLQYF.

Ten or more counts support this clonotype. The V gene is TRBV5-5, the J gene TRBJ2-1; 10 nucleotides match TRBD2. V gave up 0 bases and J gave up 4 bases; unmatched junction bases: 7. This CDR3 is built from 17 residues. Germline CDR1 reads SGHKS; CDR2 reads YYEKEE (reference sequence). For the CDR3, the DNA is TGTGCCAGCAGCTTGGGGGGCTCGGGACTAGCGTACAATGAGCAGTTCTTC. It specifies CASSLGGSGLAYNEQFF.

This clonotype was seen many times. CDR3 loop: CASSGVERDQETQYF. Here the CDR3 DNA reads TGTGCCAGCAGCGGGGTAGAGCGGGACCAAGAGACCCAGTACTTC. The chain uses TRBV7-9 and TRBJ2-5, with D possibly TRBD2 on 6 matching bases. V lost 5 bases, J lost 0 bases, and 13 bases lay in between. CDR1 SEHNR and CDR2 FQNEAQ come from the germline V gene (reference sequence). This CDR3 is built from 15 residues.

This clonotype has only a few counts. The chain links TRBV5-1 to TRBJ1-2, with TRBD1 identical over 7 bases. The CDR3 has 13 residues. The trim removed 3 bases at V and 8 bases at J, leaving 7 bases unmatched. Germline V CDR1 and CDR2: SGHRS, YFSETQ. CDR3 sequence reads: CASSSVDRRGYTF. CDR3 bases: TGCGCCAGCAGCTCGGTGGACAGGCGCGGCTACACCTTC.